This TCR beta chain was captured in a study of OX40 agonist ivuxolimab in advanced cancers. The V gene's germline CDR1 is MNHNY and CDR2 SVGAGI (reference sequence). The V and J ends lost 2 bases and 4 bases respectively, with 14 bases between them. The CDR3 runs to 15 residues. Sequencing was performed with immunoSEQ multiplex PCR; in TCRdb, only in-frame clones are kept and a portion is missing. This sample yields tens of thousands of clones, of which around nine tenths are seen a single time; about 13% belongs to the top ten. The origin of this receptor is an adult with an advanced solid tumor such as melanoma, head and neck, liver or kidney cancer. The chain uses TRBV6-6 and TRBJ1-1; D might be TRBD1 (6 bases). The starting material was CD4+ or CD8+ T cells sorted from blood, obtained in a trial of the OX40 agonist ivuxolimab. The CDR3 reads CASSYGTGQVTEAFF. The CDR3 nucleotides read TGTGCCAGCAGTTACGGAACAGGGCAGGTCACTGAAGCTTTCTTT.